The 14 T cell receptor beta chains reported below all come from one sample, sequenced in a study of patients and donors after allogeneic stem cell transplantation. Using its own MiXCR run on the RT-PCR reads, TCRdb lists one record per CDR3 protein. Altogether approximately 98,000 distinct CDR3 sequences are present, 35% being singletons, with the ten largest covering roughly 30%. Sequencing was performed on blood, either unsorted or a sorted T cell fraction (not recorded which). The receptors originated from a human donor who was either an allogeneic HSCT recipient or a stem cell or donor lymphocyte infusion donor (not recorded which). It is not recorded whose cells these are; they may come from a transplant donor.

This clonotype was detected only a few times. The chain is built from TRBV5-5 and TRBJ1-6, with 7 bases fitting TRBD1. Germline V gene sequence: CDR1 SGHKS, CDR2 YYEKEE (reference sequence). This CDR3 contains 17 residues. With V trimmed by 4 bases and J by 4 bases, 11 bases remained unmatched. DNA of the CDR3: TGTGCCAGCAGCCCGCGACAGGGAAAGGGGTATAATTCACCCCTCCACTTT. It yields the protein CASSPRQGKGYNSPLHF.

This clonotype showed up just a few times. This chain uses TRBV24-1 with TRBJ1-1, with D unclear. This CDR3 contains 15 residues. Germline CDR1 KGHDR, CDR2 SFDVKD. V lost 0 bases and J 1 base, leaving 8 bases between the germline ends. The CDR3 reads CATSDLFPRNTEAFF. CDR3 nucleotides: TGTGCCACCAGTGATTTGTTTCCGCGGAACACTGAAGCTTTCTTT.

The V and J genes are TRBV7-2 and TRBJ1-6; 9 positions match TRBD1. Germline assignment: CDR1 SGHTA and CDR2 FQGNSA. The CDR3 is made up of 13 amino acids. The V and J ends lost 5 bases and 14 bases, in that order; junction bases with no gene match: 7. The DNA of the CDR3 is TGTGCCAGCAGCGTAAACAGGGGGCAAGCCCTCCACTTT. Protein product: CASSVNRGQALHF.

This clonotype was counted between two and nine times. The CDR3 DNA sequence: TGTGCCAGCAGTTTACGCCCTGGGGCCGGAAACACCATATATTTT. As protein: CASSLRPGAGNTIYF. The rearrangement uses TRBV12-3 or TRBV12-4 and TRBJ1-3; TRBD1 might be the D (5 bases). This CDR3 spans 15 amino acids. V lost 2 bases to trimming and J lost 4 bases, with 12 bases between them.

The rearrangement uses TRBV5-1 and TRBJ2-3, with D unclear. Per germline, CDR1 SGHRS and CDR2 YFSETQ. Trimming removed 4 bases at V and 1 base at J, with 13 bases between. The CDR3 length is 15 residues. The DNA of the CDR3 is TGCGCCAGCAGCACGGCCTCCTGGGGCACAGATACGCAGTATTTT. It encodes CASSTASWGTDTQYF.

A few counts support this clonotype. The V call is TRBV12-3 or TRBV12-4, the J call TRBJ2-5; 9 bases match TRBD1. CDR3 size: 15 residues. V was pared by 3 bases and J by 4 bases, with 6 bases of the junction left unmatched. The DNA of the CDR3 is TGTGCCAGCAGTTTGGGTACAGGGGGCGCAGAGACCCAGTACTTC. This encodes CASSLGTGGAETQYF.

CDR3 bases: TGTGCCAGCAGCTTTGAAACAGGGACGCCTAATGAAAAACTGTTTTTT. Translation: CASSFETGTPNEKLFF. The chain has TRBV11-2 and TRBJ1-4, with D maybe TRBD1 (6 bases). Between the trimmed V and J ends, which lost 3 bases and 3 bases, there was a span of 14 bases. Per the germline V gene, CDR1 is SGHAT and CDR2 is FQNNGV. The CDR3 loop spans 16 amino acids.

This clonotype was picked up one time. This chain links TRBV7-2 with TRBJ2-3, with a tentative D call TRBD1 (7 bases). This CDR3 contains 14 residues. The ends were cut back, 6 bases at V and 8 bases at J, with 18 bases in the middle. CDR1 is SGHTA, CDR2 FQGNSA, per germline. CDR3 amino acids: CASSRRGEPATQYF. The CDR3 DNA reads TGTGCCAGCAGTCGCAGGGGGGAACCAGCTACGCAGTATTTT.

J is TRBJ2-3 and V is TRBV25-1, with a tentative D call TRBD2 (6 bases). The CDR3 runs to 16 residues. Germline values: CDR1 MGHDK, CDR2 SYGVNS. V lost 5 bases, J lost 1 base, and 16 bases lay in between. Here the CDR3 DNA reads TGTGCCAGCAGTCCCCTGGGGGAGGTCCGCACAGATACGCAGTATTTT. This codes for CASSPLGEVRTDTQYF. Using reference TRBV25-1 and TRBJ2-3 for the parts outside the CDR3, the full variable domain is EADIYQTPRYLVIGTGKKITLECSQTMGHDKMYWYQQDPGMELHLIHYSYGVNSTEKGDLSSESTVSRIRTEHFPLTLESARPSHTSQYLCASSPLGEVRTDTQYFGPGTRLTVL.

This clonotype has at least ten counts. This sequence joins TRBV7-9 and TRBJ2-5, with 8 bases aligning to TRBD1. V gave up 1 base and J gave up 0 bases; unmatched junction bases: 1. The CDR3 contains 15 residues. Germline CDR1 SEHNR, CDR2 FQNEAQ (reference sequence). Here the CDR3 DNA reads TGTGCCAGCAGCTTAGTGGACAGGGACCAAGAGACCCAGTACTTC. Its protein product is CASSLVDRDQETQYF. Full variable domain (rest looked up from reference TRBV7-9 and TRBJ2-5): DTGVSQNPRHKITKRGQNVTFRCDPISEHNRLYWYRQTLGQGPEFLTYFQNEAQLEKSRLLSDRFSAERPKGSFSTLEIQRTEQGDSAMYLCASSLVDRDQETQYFGPGTRLLVL.

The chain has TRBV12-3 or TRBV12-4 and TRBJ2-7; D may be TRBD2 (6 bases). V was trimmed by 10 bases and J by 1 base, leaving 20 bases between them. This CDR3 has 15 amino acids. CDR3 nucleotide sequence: TGTGCCACCCTTACGGGGCTAGCGCTTTCCTACGAGCAGTACTTC. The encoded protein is CATLTGLALSYEQYF.

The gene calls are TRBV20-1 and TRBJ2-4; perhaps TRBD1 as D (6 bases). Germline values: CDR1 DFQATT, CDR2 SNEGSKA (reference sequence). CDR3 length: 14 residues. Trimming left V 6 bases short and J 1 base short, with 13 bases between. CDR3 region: CSAIQGFAKNIQYF. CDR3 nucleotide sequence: TGCAGTGCAATCCAGGGGTTCGCCAAAAACATTCAGTACTTC.

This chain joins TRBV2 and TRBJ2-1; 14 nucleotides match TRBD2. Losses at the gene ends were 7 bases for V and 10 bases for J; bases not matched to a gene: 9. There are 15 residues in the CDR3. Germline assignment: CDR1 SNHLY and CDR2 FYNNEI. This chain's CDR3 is CASIRRLAGGGEQFF. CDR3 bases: TGTGCCAGCATCAGGAGACTAGCGGGAGGGGGAGAGCAGTTCTTC.

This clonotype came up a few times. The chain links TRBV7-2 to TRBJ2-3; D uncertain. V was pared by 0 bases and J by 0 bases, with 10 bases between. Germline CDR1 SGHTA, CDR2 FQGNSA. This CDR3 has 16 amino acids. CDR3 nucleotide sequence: TGTGCCAGCAGCTTAGCTCCGACAACTAGCACAGATACGCAGTATTTT. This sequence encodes CASSLAPTTSTDTQYF.